Detailed here is one T cell receptor (beta chain). Its matching antigen is unknown. This sample is drawn from a study of T cell responses to AZD1222 COVID-19 vaccine. Study-wide results and caveats: Spike-specific TCR breadth and depth were elevated following two AZD1222 doses. Spike-spanning, vaccine-associated CD4 TCRs were dominant at 160-218 and 743-854. Repertoire samples came only from after the peak T cell response.

CDR3 size: 18 residues. Germline assignment: CDR1 LGHNA and CDR2 YSLEER. Trimming at V came to 0 bases and at J to 5 bases, leaving 14 bases not matched to a gene. Method: immunoSEQ multiplex PCR; TCRdb's copy keeps in-frame clones and lacks some. The table records 120,000 to 150,000 clones, 91% of them present only once. The sequence derives from an adult in good health. The source was peripheral blood, collected on day 0 of AZD1222 vaccination. This rearrangement joins TRBV4-3 to TRBJ1-1; 8 bases align to TRBD1. CDR3: CASSQDWYRGAEGTEAFF. The CDR3 nucleotides are TGCGCCAGCAGCCAAGATTGGTACAGGGGGGCTGAGGGAACTGAAGCTTTCTTT.